This TCR beta chain emerged from a study of T-cell reconstitution after alpha-beta-depleted transplantation in children. General observations from the study: After transplant, at about two months, alpha-beta T cells were reportedly derived from several hundred expanded graft clones. In some patients, recipient T cells and intrathymic progenitors surviving conditioning explained high day-60 diversity. Counts and diversity of T cells one year after transplant came mostly from newly produced T cells.

V lost 2 bases, J lost 2 bases, and 13 bases lay in between. Germline CDR1 and CDR2: SGHTA and FQGNSA. This CDR3 is built from 15 residues. Unique molecular identifiers were built into the TCRbeta library. TCRdb fed the PCR reads into MiXCR, producing one record per CDR3 protein. The sample carries 500,000 or so distinct CDR3 sequences, over 9.5% recorded once. As concerns this clonotype: Its target is not known.

The gene calls are TRBV7-2 and TRBJ2-7, with D possibly TRBD1 on 6 matching bases. The clonotype originates from a female patient aged 2-15 years who had a stem cell transplant for aplastic anemia, so the T cells may come from the graft donor. The material sequenced was PBMCs, mostly from graft donor cells, taken 180 days after TCRalphabeta/CD19-depleted stem cell transplant. The CDR3 sequence: CASSLRTGPTYEQYF. In DNA, the CDR3 is TGTGCCAGCAGCTTACGTACAGGGCCGACCTACGAGCAGTACTTC. Complete variable domain (other parts from reference TRBV7-2 and TRBJ2-7): GAGVSQSPSNKVTEKGKDVELRCDPISGHTALYWYRQSLGQGLEFLIYFQGNSAPDKSGLPSDRFSAERTGGSVSTLTIQRTQQEDSAVYLCASSLRTGPTYEQYFGPGTRLTVT.